These T cell receptor beta chains were read from a single sample in a study of cytomegalovirus exposure and HLA in healthy donors. The assay was immunoSEQ multiplex PCR, and TCRdb's table has in-frame clones only and misses some. The repertoire holds about 200,000 clones, with almost 85% as singletons. What was sequenced was PBMCs. The receptors here all came from a woman aged 45-65 years in good health and CMV-seronegative. Both conserved end residues are part of each CDR3. Each record gives: clone size, D gene, J gene, V gene, CDR3 protein, CDR3 DNA. A D gene is named only where the DNA matches it firmly. Clone size is not always given. Where it is, it says once, few, many or a class for expanded clones.

clone_size: .
d_call: .
j_call: TRBJ2-1
v_call: TRBV25-1
cdr3_aa: CASGLTGVPSNEQFF
cdr3_nt: TGTGCCAGCGGACTAACAGGGGTCCCCTCCAATGAGCAGTTCTTC

clone_size: few
d_call: .
j_call: TRBJ2-2
v_call: TRBV11-2
cdr3_aa: CASSPGLSNTGELFF
cdr3_nt: TGTGCCAGCAGCCCTGGACTGTCGAACACCGGGGAGCTGTTTTTT

clone_size: .
d_call: TRBD2
j_call: TRBJ2-1
v_call: TRBV29-1
cdr3_aa: CSVVRGSFNEQFF
cdr3_nt: TGCAGCGTTGTTCGCGGGAGTTTCAATGAGCAGTTCTTC

clone_size: .
d_call: .
j_call: TRBJ2-3
v_call: TRBV28
cdr3_aa: CASSRGGGTDTQYF
cdr3_nt: TGTGCCAGCAGTAGAGGGGGTGGCACAGATACGCAGTATTTT

clone_size: once
d_call: TRBD2
j_call: TRBJ2-1
v_call: TRBV10-3
cdr3_aa: CAISESSGRGYNEQFF
cdr3_nt: TGTGCCATCAGTGAGTCTAGCGGGAGGGGTTACAATGAGCAGTTCTTC

clone_size: .
d_call: TRBD1
j_call: TRBJ1-5
v_call: TRBV15
cdr3_aa: CATSIGDRGNQPQHF
cdr3_nt: TGTGCCACCAGCATCGGGGACAGGGGAAATCAGCCCCAGCATTTT

clone_size: .
d_call: TRBD1
j_call: TRBJ2-7
v_call: TRBV13
cdr3_aa: CASSPRGVSGGSREQYF
cdr3_nt: TGTGCCAGCAGCCCCAGGGGGGTGTCAGGGGGCTCCCGGGAGCAGTACTTC

clone_size: .
d_call: TRBD1
j_call: TRBJ1-2
v_call: TRBV28
cdr3_aa: CASNGQGDYGYTF
cdr3_nt: TGTGCCAGCAACGGACAGGGGGACTATGGCTACACCTTC

clone_size: once
d_call: TRBD2
j_call: TRBJ2-7
v_call: TRBV27
cdr3_aa: CASIPFSGLAGENPYEQYF
cdr3_nt: TGTGCCAGCATTCCTTTCTCGGGACTAGCGGGAGAGAATCCCTACGAGCAGTACTTC

clone_size: .
d_call: .
j_call: TRBJ1-4
v_call: TRBV7-9
cdr3_aa: CASTKYLTGGLTNEKLFF
cdr3_nt: TGTGCCAGCACCAAATACTTAACGGGGGGTTTGACTAATGAAAAACTGTTTTTT

clone_size: .
d_call: TRBD2
j_call: TRBJ2-1
v_call: TRBV2
cdr3_aa: CASRPGTSGRNNEQFF
cdr3_nt: TGTGCCAGCAGACCCGGGACTAGCGGGAGGAACAATGAGCAGTTCTTC

clone_size: .
d_call: TRBD2
j_call: TRBJ2-1
v_call: TRBV28
cdr3_aa: CASSLMQAGEYNEQFF
cdr3_nt: TGTGCCAGCAGTTTAATGCAAGCGGGAGAGTACAATGAGCAGTTCTTC

clone_size: .
d_call: TRBD1
j_call: TRBJ1-4
v_call: TRBV7-9
cdr3_aa: CASSRNRGGEKLFF
cdr3_nt: TGTGCCAGCAGCCGCAACAGGGGAGGAGAAAAACTGTTTTTT

clone_size: .
d_call: .
j_call: TRBJ1-5
v_call: TRBV18
cdr3_aa: CASSPATNQPQHF
cdr3_nt: TGTGCCAGCTCACCCGCGACAAATCAGCCCCAGCATTTT

clone_size: .
d_call: .
j_call: TRBJ2-3
v_call: TRBV6-5
cdr3_aa: CASSYSGGTSTDTQYF
cdr3_nt: TGTGCCAGCAGTTACTCAGGCGGGACTAGCACAGATACGCAGTATTTT

clone_size: .
d_call: TRBD1
j_call: TRBJ2-7
v_call: TRBV28
cdr3_aa: CASTPSTGGTYEQYF
cdr3_nt: TGTGCCAGCACCCCTTCGACAGGGGGGACCTACGAGCAGTACTTC

clone_size: .
d_call: TRBD2
j_call: TRBJ2-7
v_call: TRBV29-1
cdr3_aa: CSVSVRIAGGRAVEQYF
cdr3_nt: TGCAGCGTCTCCGTGAGAATAGCGGGAGGGCGGGCGGTCGAGCAGTACTTC

clone_size: .
d_call: TRBD1
j_call: TRBJ2-3
v_call: TRBV4-1
cdr3_aa: CASSHGQGAFSITDTQYF
cdr3_nt: TGCGCCAGCAGCCATGGACAGGGGGCGTTTTCAATCACAGATACGCAGTATTTT

clone_size: .
d_call: TRBD1
j_call: TRBJ1-5
v_call: TRBV6-5
cdr3_aa: CASRRGDRSNQPQHF
cdr3_nt: TGTGCCAGCAGGCGTGGGGACAGGAGCAATCAGCCCCAGCATTTT

clone_size: .
d_call: TRBD2
j_call: TRBJ2-1
v_call: TRBV5-8
cdr3_aa: CASIGRRLAPAEQFF
cdr3_nt: TGTGCCAGCATCGGTAGGCGACTAGCCCCCGCTGAGCAGTTCTTC

clone_size: .
d_call: .
j_call: TRBJ1-2
v_call: TRBV29-1
cdr3_aa: CSVEEAGPKDYGYTF
cdr3_nt: TGCAGCGTTGAGGAAGCAGGGCCGAAGGACTATGGCTACACCTTC

clone_size: .
d_call: .
j_call: TRBJ1-1
v_call: TRBV19
cdr3_aa: CASTPGDMNTEAFF
cdr3_nt: TGTGCCAGTACTCCGGGAGATATGAACACTGAAGCTTTCTTT

clone_size: .
d_call: TRBD1
j_call: TRBJ1-1
v_call: TRBV29-1
cdr3_aa: CSAYRGSNTEAFF
cdr3_nt: TGCAGCGCCTACAGGGGTTCGAACACTGAAGCTTTCTTT

clone_size: .
d_call: .
j_call: TRBJ2-7
v_call: TRBV7-9
cdr3_aa: CASSFGSSYEQYF
cdr3_nt: TGTGCCAGCAGCTTCGGGAGCTCCTACGAGCAGTACTTC

clone_size: .
d_call: TRBD1
j_call: TRBJ2-3
v_call: TRBV19
cdr3_aa: CASSIGGQGFADTQYF
cdr3_nt: TGTGCCAGTAGTATAGGGGGACAGGGGTTCGCAGATACGCAGTATTTT

clone_size: .
d_call: TRBD1
j_call: TRBJ1-1
v_call: TRBV28
cdr3_aa: CASKTDRGLLRNTEAFF
cdr3_nt: TGTGCCAGCAAAACGGACAGGGGACTGCTGAGGAACACTGAAGCTTTCTTT

clone_size: .
d_call: .
j_call: TRBJ1-4
v_call: TRBV7-8
cdr3_aa: CASRAGVLDEKLFF
cdr3_nt: TGTGCCAGCAGAGCAGGGGTTTTGGATGAAAAACTGTTTTTT

clone_size: .
d_call: .
j_call: TRBJ1-1
v_call: TRBV5-1
cdr3_aa: CASSLLGRQEKNTEAFF
cdr3_nt: TGCGCCAGCAGCTTGTTGGGCCGACAGGAAAAGAACACTGAAGCTTTCTTT

clone_size: .
d_call: TRBD2
j_call: TRBJ2-1
v_call: TRBV25-1
cdr3_aa: CASSEELAGTYNEQFF
cdr3_nt: TGTGCCAGCAGTGAGGAACTAGCGGGAACCTACAATGAGCAGTTCTTC

clone_size: once
d_call: .
j_call: TRBJ1-1
v_call: TRBV16
cdr3_aa: CASSQGRTVNTEAFF
cdr3_nt: TGTGCCAGCAGCCAAGGGCGGACAGTCAACACTGAAGCTTTCTTT

clone_size: once
d_call: .
j_call: TRBJ2-3
v_call: TRBV4-1
cdr3_aa: CASSPAGQGDTQYF
cdr3_nt: TGCGCCAGCAGCCCCGCGGGCCAGGGGGATACGCAGTATTTT

clone_size: .
d_call: .
j_call: TRBJ2-2
v_call: TRBV5-4
cdr3_aa: CASSLERVSNTGELFF
cdr3_nt: TGTGCCAGCAGCTTGGAACGGGTATCGAACACCGGGGAGCTGTTTTTT

clone_size: .
d_call: TRBD1
j_call: TRBJ1-1
v_call: TRBV5-1
cdr3_aa: CASSLVDTGGTEAFF
cdr3_nt: TGCGCCAGCAGCTTGGTCGATACAGGGGGCACTGAAGCTTTCTTT